The present entry profiles one T cell receptor (beta chain) with its context. It lacks a known antigen. Base qualities are not recorded, but no much larger clone differs from it by a single base. The data are from a study of blood T cell repertoires in COVID-19 (dated by TCRdb to about 2020). Describing the broader study: Collaborator samples came from the United States, Italy and Spain and covered acute and convalescent phases of COVID-19. The repertoires were released in a freely available public database intended as a resource for research on the immune response to SARS-CoV-2. Samples were obtained from the ongoing ImmuneRACE study (first 160 participants) and from 1,200 or so subjects provided by 6 global collaborators. The prospective study material was composed of cDNA or gDNA derived from T cells, B-cell-depleted T cells, or PBMCs. Nearly every sample came with metadata listing a de-identified subject ID, COVID-19 status, age in years and sex. Where available, HLA class I and class II types were taken from metadata supplied by the sample provider and were not determined by assay-based typing. Deeply sampled blood TCRbeta repertoires from subjects exposed to, actively infected with, or recovered from COVID-19 were included in the dataset. General conclusions and limits of the study: How much clinical and demographic metadata was included differed by source and by participant, and the metadata was provided uncurated.

TCRbeta CDR3 regions were amplified from genomic DNA using the immunoSEQ Assay, a bias-controlled multiplex PCR. Under the source paper's analysis protocol: Within the assay, amplification of reference gene primers was used to estimate how many nucleated cells each sample contained. To quantify the absolute abundance of each unique TCRbeta CDR3 rearrangement, sequence reads were collapsed and filtered. For each sample, productive Simpson clonality was calculated as the square root of Simpson's diversity index over productive rearrangements. In its TCRdb copy, this immuneACCESS table keeps in-frame sequences only and misses some clones. Where compared with another copy, unresolved V genes explain less than half of these, and the others have no known cause. Clone size and V and J calls were adopted from that table, with D and trimming inferred from the DNA. A total of fewer than 350,000 clones appear in this sample, about 76% of them only once. The leading ten clones occupy around 3% of the sample.

Collaborating institutions collected whole blood in K2EDTA tubes following their own protocols. For TCRbeta analysis, collaborators shipped samples as frozen whole blood, isolated PBMCs, or DNA extracted from either of those sample types. Sequences were obtained from peripheral blood. This receptor was taken from a woman in her sixties or seventies with active or convalescent COVID-19.

The CDR3 has the sequence CASSLDRLNTEAFF. DNA sequence: TGCGCCAGCAGCCTCGACAGATTGAACACTGAAGCTTTCTTT. The chain links TRBV5-1 with TRBJ1-1; a tentative D call is TRBD1 (5 bases match). Inclusive of the bounding cysteine and phenylalanine, the CDR3 is 14 residues long. Only CDR3 DNA is held: 42 bases, read in frame from base 1. Sequences SGHRS (CDR1) and YFSETQ (CDR2) are obtained from the germline V gene. The germline ends are 10 bases apart after V is trimmed by 4 bases and J by 0 bases.